The 21 T cell receptor beta chains below come from one sample, sequenced in a study of CD8 T cells in ankylosing spondylitis. Study-level findings and limits: Characteristic of ankylosing spondylitis blood, it appeared, was a TCR beta motif comprising roughly 8 highly homologous variants.

These TCRs are of unknown antigen specificity. MiXCR, run by TCRdb on the 5' RACE reads, gives a single entry per CDR3 protein. The data show around 390,000 distinct CDR3 sequences, with around 24% seen just once and 15% to 20% held by the top ten. Sequencing used blood, either unsorted or a sorted T cell fraction (not recorded which). The origin of the receptors is a male donor with ankylosing spondylitis.

This CDR3 is CASRTSEGTGELFF. CDR3 bases: TGTGCCAGCAGGACTAGTGAGGGGACCGGGGAGCTGTTTTTT. The rearrangement uses TRBV27 and TRBJ2-2; weak D call: TRBD2 (6 bases). The CDR3 consists of 14 residues. V shed 6 bases and J shed 5 bases, with 13 bases lying between them. The germline CDR1 and CDR2 sequences are MNHEY and SMNVEV (reference sequence).

The chain is built from TRBV7-9 and TRBJ2-7; no definite D call. Trimming pared 4 bases from V and 4 bases from J, leaving 8 bases between. CDR1 and CDR2 from the germline V gene are SEHNR and FQNEAQ (reference sequence). The CDR3 runs to 12 residues. CDR3 nucleotide sequence: TGTGCCAGCAGCTCAGACGGGTACGAGCAGTACTTC. Translating gives CASSSDGYEQYF.

There are a few counts of this clonotype. The rearrangement links TRBV6-5 to TRBJ2-7; no clear D gene. The CDR3 contains 11 residues. The germline V gene has CDR1 MNHEY and CDR2 SVGAGI. V was clipped by 8 bases and J by 4 bases, with 9 bases between them. DNA of the CDR3: TGTGCCAGCCGGTCTGAGTACGAGCAGTACTTC. Translating it yields CASRSEYEQYF.

The rearrangement joins TRBV12-3 or TRBV12-4 to TRBJ2-3; 9 bases line up with TRBD2. The CDR3 spans 16 residues. The V and J ends lost 1 base and 3 bases, in that order; junction bases with no gene match: 5. In DNA form, the CDR3 reads TGTGCCAGCAGTTTAGGGCTAGCGGGATTAACAGATACGCAGTATTTT. Residues: CASSLGLAGLTDTQYF.

The J gene is TRBJ1-2, the V gene TRBV20-1, with 7 bases lining up with TRBD1. V was clipped by 6 bases and J by 7 bases; unmatched bases: 5. Germline V lookup: CDR1 DFQATT, CDR2 SNEGSKA (reference sequence). This CDR3 comprises 11 residues. CDR3: CSAVDRAGYTF. The CDR3 coding sequence is TGCAGTGCCGTAGACAGGGCTGGCTACACCTTC.

V is TRBV5-1 and J is TRBJ2-1; D is ambiguous. Germline values: CDR1 SGHRS, CDR2 YFSETQ. CDR3 size: 13 residues. V was pared by 0 bases and J by 8 bases, with 9 bases between. CDR3 nucleotide sequence: TGCGCCAGCAGCTTGGTAGGGCACGATGAGCAGTTCTTC. Protein sequence: CASSLVGHDEQFF. The whole variable domain, remainder taken from reference TRBV5-1 and TRBJ2-1, is KAGVTQTPRYLIKTRGQQVTLSCSPISGHRSVSWYQQTPGQGLQFLFEYFSETQRNKGNFPGRFSGRQFSNSRSEMNVSTLELGDSALYLCASSLVGHDEQFFGPGTRLTVL.

The chain uses TRBV7-2 and TRBJ2-7; 10 bases are shared with TRBD2. V was pared by 2 bases and J by 6 bases, with 7 bases of the junction left unmatched. Per the germline V gene, CDR1 is SGHTA and CDR2 is FQGNSA. CDR3 length equals 15 residues. CDR3 loop: CASSLTLAGAGEQYF. CDR3 sequence (DNA): TGTGCCAGCAGCTTAACTCTAGCGGGAGCTGGCGAGCAGTACTTC.

This clonotype appeared once. This chain uses TRBV27 with TRBJ2-6; D not certain. V lost 4 bases to trimming and J lost 1 base, with 14 bases between them. From germline, CDR1 is MNHEY and CDR2 SMNVEV (reference sequence). This CDR3 is built from 17 residues. As DNA, the CDR3 is TGTGCCAGCAGTTGGTCAGGCCGGCTATCTGGGGCCAACGTCCTGACTTTC. Protein: CASSWSGRLSGANVLTF.

This clonotype was recorded many times. This chain links TRBV6-5 with TRBJ2-1, with D perhaps TRBD2 (6 bases). Trimming stripped 2 bases from V and 8 bases from J, with 16 bases between. Germline V gives CDR1 MNHEY, CDR2 SVGAGI. The CDR3 contains 15 residues. DNA for the CDR3: TGTGCCAGCAGTTACATAGCGGACATTCAGGATGAGCAGTTCTTC. It encodes CASSYIADIQDEQFF.

The chain is built from TRBV6-5 and TRBJ2-3, with D possibly TRBD2 on 5 matching bases. V was clipped by 2 bases and J by 4 bases, with 10 bases between them. Germline V gene data show CDR1 as MNHEY and CDR2 as SVGAGI. The CDR3 spans 14 residues. The CDR3 DNA follows: TGTGCCAGCAGTTACGTGGGAGCAGCAGATACGCAGTATTTT. Residues: CASSYVGAADTQYF.

The rearrangement uses TRBV25-1 and TRBJ2-2; D might be TRBD2 (6 bases). Trimming shortened V by 6 bases and J by 0 bases, and 17 bases separated the two germline ends. CDR1 MGHDK and CDR2 SYGVNS come from the germline V gene. The CDR3 runs to 17 residues. The CDR3 nucleotides read TGTGCCAGCAGCCCCAGACTAGAGACGACGAACACCGGGGAGCTGTTTTTT. It translates to CASSPRLETTNTGELFF.

The rearrangement uses TRBV27 and TRBJ1-2; possible D gene TRBD1, 6 bases. Trimming left V 6 bases short and J 8 bases short, with 19 bases between. CDR1 and CDR2 (germline): MNHEY, SMNVEV (reference sequence). The CDR3 extends over 14 amino acids. DNA for the CDR3: TGTGCCAGCAGCCCGGACAGCCGATTTGGCGGCTACACCTTC. Encoded protein: CASSPDSRFGGYTF.

The rearrangement joins TRBV11-2 to TRBJ2-1; 9 nucleotides match TRBD2. V gave up 5 bases and J gave up 4 bases; unmatched junction bases: 9. Germline V gives CDR1 SGHAT, CDR2 FQNNGV. CDR3 length: 16 amino acids. The CDR3 sequence: CASSGVAGVLYNEQFF. The CDR3 DNA is TGTGCCAGCAGCGGCGTAGCGGGAGTCCTATACAATGAGCAGTTCTTC.

The V call is TRBV5-1, the J call TRBJ2-5; the D is unclear. The CDR3 covers 16 residues. CDR1 SGHRS and CDR2 YFSETQ come from the germline V gene. V lost 1 base to trimming and J lost 5 bases, with 18 bases between them. The CDR3: CASSLPDGSRVETQYF. CDR3 sequence (DNA): TGCGCCAGCAGCTTGCCGGACGGCTCCCGAGTGGAGACCCAGTACTTC.

This clonotype has more than one count but fewer than ten. The chain carries TRBV10-3 and TRBJ1-1; the match to TRBD1 covers 7 bases. CDR1 is ENHRY and CDR2 is SYGVKD in the germline V gene. V gave up 5 bases and J gave up 2 bases; unmatched junction bases: 5. CDR3 length: 14 amino acids. The chain's CDR3 is CAISNRGQNTEAFF. CDR3 sequence (DNA): TGTGCCATCAGTAACAGGGGACAAAACACTGAAGCTTTCTTT.

V usage is TRBV7-8 and J usage is TRBJ2-2; 8 bases map to TRBD2. This CDR3 has 18 amino acids. The junction had 14 bases not matched to a gene; V was cut back by 2 bases and J by 6 bases. The germline CDR1 and CDR2 sequences are SGHVS and FQNEAQ. CDR3 amino acids: CASSLIIFGRAFPGELFF. The CDR3 nucleotides are TGTGCCAGCAGCTTAATTATCTTCGGGAGGGCCTTTCCCGGGGAGCTGTTTTTT.

This clonotype showed up just a few times. V is TRBV20-1 and J is TRBJ2-2; D possibly uses TRBD1 or TRBD2 (5 bases each). The length of the CDR3 is 18 residues. CDR1 DFQATT and CDR2 SNEGSKA come from the germline V gene (reference sequence). The V gene lost 0 bases and the J gene lost 7 bases, with 24 bases spanning the gap. The CDR3 nucleotides are TGCAGTGCTAGAGAAATCCGTCGGGGCCCTTCATCAGGCGGGGAGCTGTTTTTT. It translates to CSAREIRRGPSSGGELFF.

This clonotype was seen a handful of times. The gene calls are TRBV5-1 and TRBJ1-1, with a tentative D call TRBD1 (6 bases). Germline V gives CDR1 SGHRS, CDR2 YFSETQ. This CDR3 is built from 16 residues. V was pared by 5 bases and J by 7 bases, with 24 bases between. CDR3 bases: TGCGCCAGCAGATTCCGGGACACACAACTCCCTTTTGAAGCTTTCTTT. Its translation: CASRFRDTQLPFEAFF.

Concerning this clonotype: One end of the junction varies from germline; a read error may be responsible. The chain joins TRBV7-7 to TRBJ2-2; TRBD2 matches 7 bases. The CDR3 totals 18 residues. Germline assignment: CDR1 SSHAT and CDR2 FNYEAQ (reference sequence). CDR3 protein: CASSFERGHHANTGELFF. The CDR3 DNA follows: TGTGCTAGCAGCTTCGAGCGGGGTCACCACGCGAACACCGGGGAGCTGTTTTTT.

This clonotype was observed a few times. This chain connects TRBV9 to TRBJ1-3, with D unclear. The CDR3 runs 13 residues. V was clipped by 0 bases and J by 8 bases, with 9 bases between them. The V gene's germline CDR1 is SGDLS and CDR2 YYNGEE. The chain's CDR3 is CASSVVLEDTIYF. CDR3 DNA sequence: TGTGCCAGCAGCGTAGTCCTAGAGGACACCATATATTTT.

The CDR3 sequence: CASSSGTRGLGFF. Written as DNA, the CDR3 is TGTGCCAGCAGCTCTGGGACTAGGGGGCTCGGATTCTTC. The J gene is TRBJ2-1, the V gene TRBV11-2; TRBD2 is a possible D gene (8 bases). The CDR3 is made up of 13 amino acids. V lost 4 bases and J 16 bases, leaving 20 bases between the germline ends. Germline lookup yields CDR1 SGHAT and CDR2 FQNNGV.